Shown below are 31 T cell receptor beta chains from a single sample sequenced in a study of identical twins. One entry per CDR3 protein results from TCRdb running MiXCR on the 5' RACE reads. The sample lists 200,000 to 250,000 distinct CDR3 sequences, 7.5% occurring once. These data also featured in a second study, about yellow fever vaccine responses in identical twins.

Material: memory (CD45RO+) T cells sorted from blood. The receptors come from a woman aged 18-35 years in good health.

The chain is built from TRBV7-2 and TRBJ2-1; 7 bases are shared with TRBD2. The length of the CDR3 is 15 residues. Germline trimming cut 2 bases from V and 0 bases from J; bases unmatched to any gene: 1. Germline V lookup: CDR1 SGHTA, CDR2 FQGNSA. The CDR3 bases are TGTGCCAGCAGCTTAAGCGGGGACTCCTACAATGAGCAGTTCTTC. Translating gives CASSLSGDSYNEQFF.

This clonotype was picked up a small number of times. This chain links TRBV9 with TRBJ2-2, with 12 bases that match TRBD2. CDR3 length equals 19 residues. CDR1 and CDR2 from the germline V gene are SGDLS and YYNGEE. After removal of 0 bases from V and 2 bases from J, the junction contained 8 bases not matched to a gene. CDR3 nucleotide sequence: TGTGCCAGCAGCGTAGGAGATGAACTAGCGGGAGGAAACACCGGGGAGCTGTTTTTT. Translated, it gives CASSVGDELAGGNTGELFF.

The chain is built from TRBV12-5 and TRBJ2-7; no definite D call. Between the trimmed V and J ends, which lost 2 bases and 3 bases, there was a span of 5 bases. This CDR3 comprises 12 residues. Germline lookup yields CDR1 LGHNT and CDR2 FRNRAP. The CDR3 DNA reads TGTGCTAGTGGTTTGAACAACTACGAGCAGTACTTC. The encoded protein is CASGLNNYEQYF.

J is TRBJ2-5 and V is TRBV2; 9 nucleotides line up with TRBD1. Germline V gene lookup returns CDR1 SNHLY and CDR2 FYNNEI. The V gene end was trimmed by 4 bases and the J gene end by 4 bases; junction bases not matched to a gene: 7. The CDR3 spans 15 residues. The chain's CDR3 is CASSATGTGRETQYF. The CDR3 DNA sequence: TGTGCCAGCAGTGCCACTGGGACAGGGCGAGAGACCCAGTACTTC.

The chain uses TRBV12-3 or TRBV12-4 and TRBJ2-1, with D perhaps TRBD2 (5 bases). This CDR3 has 14 amino acids. V was clipped by 7 bases and J by 6 bases, with 16 bases between them. The DNA of the CDR3 is TGTGCCAGCACTTACTCTTCGGGGTCCAATGAGCAGTTCTTC. This encodes CASTYSSGSNEQFF.

This clonotype has more than one count but fewer than ten. The chain joins TRBV28 to TRBJ2-2; a weak D match, TRBD1 (7 bases). The germline gives CDR1 MDHEN, CDR2 SYDVKM. The CDR3 loop spans 18 amino acids. V lost 2 bases and J 1 base, leaving 17 bases between the germline ends. This CDR3 reads CASSLIPGGTVNTGELFF. Here the CDR3 DNA reads TGTGCCAGCAGTTTAATCCCAGGGGGGACAGTGAACACCGGGGAGCTGTTTTTT.

The chain couples TRBV7-9 to TRBJ2-7; 12 bases align to TRBD2. This CDR3 is built from 14 residues. CDR1 and CDR2 (germline): SEHNR, FQNEAQ (reference sequence). Unmatched junction bases numbered 5, after V lost 5 bases and J lost 6 bases. The CDR3 sequence: CASSTASGGGEQYF. CDR3 in DNA: TGTGCCAGCAGCACGGCTAGCGGGGGGGGCGAGCAGTACTTC.

This chain joins TRBV7-6 and TRBJ1-1; a possible D gene is TRBD1 (6 bases). The CDR3 sequence is 13 residues long. Germline-derived CDR1 and CDR2 are SGHVS and FNYEAQ. V was pared by 2 bases and J by 10 bases, with 14 bases between. The CDR3 region is CASSLSGAGGAFF. The CDR3 nucleotides are TGTGCCAGCAGCTTATCAGGGGCCGGAGGAGCTTTCTTT.

This clonotype has a handful of counts. The V and J genes are TRBV7-3 and TRBJ2-2, with 7 bases matching TRBD2. This CDR3 has 14 amino acids. J was trimmed by 6 bases and V by 1 base; bases with no gene match: 2. The germline gives CDR1 SGHTA, CDR2 FQGTGA. DNA for the CDR3: TGTGCCAGCAGCTTAAGGGGGAGGGCCGGGGAGCTGTTTTTT. Protein: CASSLRGRAGELFF.

This clonotype was picked up many times. The chain links TRBV5-1 to TRBJ2-1; TRBD1 is a possible D gene (6 bases). The V end was cut by 0 bases, the J end by 3 bases, with 22 bases between. In germline, CDR1 is SGHRS, CDR2 YFSETQ. CDR3 length equals 19 residues. The CDR3 loop reads CASSLGGVRGSTIYNEQFF. The CDR3 region has the DNA TGCGCCAGCAGCTTGGGTGGGGTGAGGGGGAGTACTATCTACAATGAGCAGTTCTTC.

This clonotype was found a few times. The chain joins TRBV20-1 to TRBJ2-7; D is unclear. Germline CDR1 is DFQATT and CDR2 is SNEGSKA (reference sequence). V was cut by 4 bases and J by 2 bases, with 15 bases left in between. CDR3 size: 14 residues. The CDR3 loop reads CSANFPGRTYEQYF. The CDR3 DNA is TGCAGTGCTAATTTCCCGGGTAGGACCTACGAGCAGTACTTC.

Ten or more counts support this clonotype. The chain recombines TRBV3-1 with TRBJ2-7, with 7 bases aligning to TRBD1. The V gene's germline CDR1 is LGHDT and CDR2 YNNKEL (reference sequence). The junction had 6 bases not matched to a gene; V was cut back by 1 base and J by 3 bases. The CDR3 sequence is 15 residues long. The CDR3 sequence: CASSQVDRAGYEQYF. CDR3 nucleotide sequence: TGTGCCAGCAGCCAAGTCGACAGGGCTGGCTACGAGCAGTACTTC.

The chain joins TRBV18 to TRBJ2-3; 7 bases agree with TRBD2. Germline values: CDR1 KGHSH, CDR2 LQKENI. The CDR3 has 14 amino acids. V shed 6 bases and J 2 bases; nucleotides not matched to a gene: 5. The DNA for the CDR3 is TGTGCCAGCTCCGGAGCGGGACCCACAGATACGCAGTATTTT. This encodes CASSGAGPTDTQYF.

The V and J genes are TRBV7-2 and TRBJ1-5, with unresolved D. V dropped 2 bases and J dropped 4 bases, with 9 bases sitting between them. This CDR3 has 14 residues. Germline V CDR1 and CDR2: SGHTA, FQGNSA. This CDR3 reads CASSLNGPNQPQHF. Here the CDR3 DNA reads TGTGCCAGCAGCTTAAACGGGCCTAATCAGCCCCAGCATTTT.

The chain is built from TRBV20-1 and TRBJ2-3, with TRBD2 matching over 10 bases. J lost 5 bases, V lost 3 bases, and 11 bases had no gene match. Per the germline V gene, CDR1 is DFQATT and CDR2 is SNEGSKA (reference sequence). This CDR3 has 16 amino acids. Written as DNA, the CDR3 is TGCAGTGCTAGTCGCCAAGCGGGGGGGCCTATAGATACGCAGTATTTT. Translation: CSASRQAGGPIDTQYF.

This clonotype was recorded many times. The chain carries TRBV6-6 and TRBJ2-7; 8 bases fit TRBD1. Germline V gene lookup returns CDR1 MNHNY and CDR2 SVGAGI (reference sequence). Trimming cost V 0 bases and J 4 bases; bases outside gene matches: 5. The CDR3 sequence is 15 residues long. The DNA of the CDR3 is TGTGCCAGCAGTTACTCGACAGGGGCGGGATACGAGCAGTACTTC. This sequence encodes CASSYSTGAGYEQYF.

This clonotype was detected a few times. V is TRBV28 and J is TRBJ2-7; 9 bases line up with TRBD2. Germline CDR1 is MDHEN and CDR2 is SYDVKM. CDR3 length equals 14 residues. The junction had 7 bases not matched to a gene; V was cut back by 8 bases and J by 2 bases. DNA for the CDR3: TGTGCCAGCGGAACTAGCGGGCCCCCCTACGAGCAGTACTTC. Amino acids: CASGTSGPPYEQYF. Based on the CDR3 plus reference TRBV28 and TRBJ2-7, the full variable domain is DVKVTQSSRYLVKRTGEKVFLECVQDMDHENMFWYRQDPGLGLRLIYFSYDVKMKEKGDIPEGYSVSREKKERFSLILESASTNQTSMYLCASGTSGPPYEQYFGPGTRLTVT.

This clonotype occurred a few times. The J gene is TRBJ2-2, the V gene TRBV6-1, with D possibly matching TRBD1 (6 bases). Germline CDR1 is MNHNS and CDR2 is SASEGT. This CDR3 contains 14 residues. The ends were cut back, 4 bases at V and 3 bases at J, with 9 bases in the middle. The CDR3 nucleotides read TGTGCCAGCAGTGGCGGACAGCACACCGGGGAGCTGTTTTTT. It yields the protein CASSGGQHTGELFF.

The chain carries TRBV7-3 and TRBJ2-5; a possible D gene is TRBD2 (6 bases). Trimming removed 2 bases at V and 5 bases at J, with 12 bases between. This CDR3 has 14 residues. CDR1 and CDR2 (germline): SGHTA, FQGTGA. CDR3 DNA sequence: TGTGCCAGCAGCTTATCTCGCGGGGTGGAGACCCAGTACTTC. Protein sequence: CASSLSRGVETQYF.

The CDR3 here is CASSEEWMLSGANVLTF. The DNA of the CDR3 is TGTGCCAGCAGTGAAGAATGGATGCTGTCTGGGGCCAACGTCCTGACTTTC. The chain is built from TRBV2 and TRBJ2-6, with unresolved D. Between the trimmed V and J ends, which lost 1 base and 1 base, there was a span of 11 bases. This CDR3 is 17 amino acids long. Germline V gene sequence: CDR1 SNHLY, CDR2 FYNNEI.

This clonotype was seen many times. The genes are TRBV12-3 or TRBV12-4 and TRBJ2-7, with D perhaps assigned TRBD1 or TRBD2 (7 bases each). The CDR3 totals 14 residues. The V end lost 10 bases, the J end lost 0 bases, and 16 bases lay between the germline ends. The CDR3: CATSRGGASYEQYF. CDR3 nucleotides: TGTGCCACCTCCAGGGGGGGGGCCTCCTACGAGCAGTACTTC.

The chain recombines TRBV5-4 with TRBJ2-1; TRBD1 might be the D (6 bases). The CDR3 runs to 16 residues. Germline CDR1 SGHNT, CDR2 YYREEE (reference sequence). The V end was cut by 3 bases, the J end by 1 base, with 14 bases between. Here the CDR3 reads CASSSYKGQSYNEQFF. The CDR3 DNA is TGTGCCAGCAGCTCTTACAAAGGACAGTCCTACAATGAGCAGTTCTTC.

The chain links TRBV20-1 to TRBJ1-2, with 7 bases fitting TRBD1. Per germline, CDR1 DFQATT and CDR2 SNEGSKA (reference sequence). The CDR3 is made up of 15 amino acids. The V segment lost 5 bases and the J segment 1 base; nucleotides outside the gene matches: 10. The CDR3 loop is CSAGPPGQRNYGYTF. CDR3 in DNA: TGCAGTGCTGGGCCCCCGGGACAGCGTAACTATGGCTACACCTTC.

There are many counts of this clonotype. The V and J genes are TRBV3-1 and TRBJ2-5; no definite D call. The CDR3 runs 12 residues. Between the trimmed V and J ends, which lost 8 bases and 0 bases, there was a span of 7 bases. The germline V gene encodes CDR1 LGHDT and CDR2 YNNKEL (reference sequence). This chain's CDR3 is CASSRYQETQYF. In nucleotides, the CDR3 is TGTGCCAGCTCCAGGTACCAAGAGACCCAGTACTTC.

The V gene is TRBV7-2, the J gene TRBJ2-3; D remains ambiguous. The ends were cut back, 4 bases at V and 7 bases at J, with 12 bases in the middle. Germline CDR1 is SGHTA and CDR2 is FQGNSA. This CDR3 has 13 amino acids. CDR3 nucleotide sequence: TGTGCCAGCAGCTCAAGAAGCGAAAATACGCAGTATTTT. This gives the protein CASSSRSENTQYF.

CDR3 amino acids: CASSQSLATGELFF. Written as DNA, the CDR3 is TGTGCCAGCAGCCAAAGTCTAGCCACCGGGGAGCTGTTTTTT. The chain has TRBV3-1 and TRBJ2-2, with D possibly matching TRBD2 (5 bases). Trimming took 2 bases from V and 4 from J, leaving 8 bases between them. This CDR3 comprises 14 residues. Germline values: CDR1 LGHDT, CDR2 YNNKEL (reference sequence).

In this sample, this clonotype turned up many times. The rearrangement links TRBV4-2 to TRBJ2-1; a weak D match, TRBD2 (7 bases). The CDR3 length is 16 residues. Germline lookup yields CDR1 LGHNA and CDR2 YNFKEQ. Trimming cost V 1 base and J 4 bases, with 14 bases left between them. CDR3 in amino acids: CASSQGDGGQYNEQFF. The CDR3 region has the DNA TGTGCCAGCAGCCAAGGGGACGGGGGGCAGTACAATGAGCAGTTCTTC.

The rearrangement joins TRBV7-9 to TRBJ1-1; D is unclear. The germline V gene encodes CDR1 SEHNR and CDR2 FQNEAQ (reference sequence). The ends were cut back, 2 bases at V and 7 bases at J, with 14 bases in the middle. The CDR3 length is 14 residues. The CDR3 is CASSLSGLSNEAFF. CDR3 DNA sequence: TGTGCCAGCAGCTTAAGTGGGCTCTCCAATGAAGCTTTCTTT.

On this clonotype: A read error may explain this, as a much larger clone is one base away. The V gene is TRBV5-1, the J gene TRBJ2-5; D might be TRBD2 (5 bases). The CDR3 runs to 15 residues. Germline V gene lookup returns CDR1 SGHRS and CDR2 YFSETQ. The CDR3 sequence is CTSSLEAGGEETQYF. CDR3 DNA sequence: TGCACCAGCAGCTTGGAGGCAGGCGGAGAAGAGACCCAGTACTTC.

This chain links TRBV6-1 with TRBJ1-5; 9 bases fit TRBD1. Germline trimming cut 4 bases from V and 4 bases from J; bases unmatched to any gene: 8. Germline CDR1 MNHNS, CDR2 SASEGT. The CDR3 loop spans 16 amino acids. The CDR3 sequence: CASSARQGDGNQPQHF. In nucleotides, the CDR3 is TGTGCCAGCAGTGCCCGACAGGGGGATGGAAATCAGCCCCAGCATTTT.

The sample holds many counts of this clonotype. The chain joins TRBV12-3 or TRBV12-4 to TRBJ1-1; 7 bases align to TRBD1. The CDR3 has 13 residues. The V and J ends lost 5 bases and 5 bases, in that order; junction bases with no gene match: 5. Here the CDR3 DNA reads TGTGCCAGCAGTCAGCTGACAGGGACTGAAGCTTTCTTT. Translating it yields CASSQLTGTEAFF.